This T cell receptor beta chain was identified during a study of T cells in Graves' hyperthyroidism and ophthalmopathy. Overall study findings and caveats: Progression to ophthalmopathy was predicted a median of 6.5 months early.

RNA transcripts gave rise to amplified TCR beta CDR3 regions. The primer set for the first-round RT-PCR of the TCR CDR3 was HTBI. TCRdb recomputed calls from the multiplex PCR reads with MiXCR, one row per CDR3 protein. This table has under 750,000 distinct CDR3 sequences, 15% to 20% appearing once. Each patient was aged 18 to 65 and had newly diagnosed hyperthyroidism of under 2 months' duration. Blood was drawn at first hyperthyroidism diagnosis, before any ophthalmopathy symptoms. Fresh 10 ml peripheral blood yielded PBMCs. There are a few counts of this clonotype. What it recognizes is unknown. V shed 7 bases and J 5 bases; nucleotides not matched to a gene: 7. Germline CDR1 and CDR2: SQVTM and ANQGSEA. The CDR3 sequence is 12 residues long.

V usage is TRBV29-1 and J usage is TRBJ1-2, with TRBD1 identical over 7 bases. The sequencing sample was made of blood. This TCR was sampled from a woman in her 50s with Graves' hyperthyroidism that later progressed to Graves' ophthalmopathy. For the CDR3, the DNA is TGCAGCGCCGGACAGGCCGCTTATGGCTACACCTTC. Residues: CSAGQAAYGYTF.